The T cell receptor beta chain under discussion was sequenced for a study of shared clonotypes between healthy human individuals. Study-wide findings and caveats: It was expected that sequencing depth would affect clonotype sharing among donors. In a handful of donors, approximately 5% of naive CD4 clonotypes appeared in common. Unshared clonotypes carried lower generation probabilities than those common to all four donors.

The trim removed 2 bases at V and 2 bases at J, leaving 2 bases unmatched. The CDR3 length is 15 residues. CDR1 MNHEY and CDR2 SVGAGI come from the germline V gene. Libraries were prepared by immunoSEQ multiplex PCR; TCRdb keeps only in-frame clonotypes and omits some of them. This table holds hundreds of thousands of clones, almost 97% found once. About this clone: Its antigen is unidentified.

The sequence was collected from a woman in her 30s in good health. V gene TRBV6-5 combines with J gene TRBJ2-7; 11 nucleotides line up with TRBD2. Sequencing was performed on naive CD4+ T cells sorted from blood. Subset of the sample: CD45RA+ positively selected. CDR3 region: CASSYGLAGPYEQYF. The DNA for the CDR3 is TGTGCCAGCAGTTACGGACTAGCGGGCCCCTACGAGCAGTACTTC.